The TCR beta chain described here comes from a study of CD8+ T cells in alopecia areata. Findings of the study overall: TCR sharing across patients was less clear than in mice, possibly HLA-related. Normal scalp showed lower clonality than lesional scalp, especially alopecia totalis/universalis.

The treatment: oral pan-JAK inhibitor, 5-10 mg twice daily. The sorting of PBMCs gave CD4+ and CD8+ T cells. It was cDNA, reverse transcribed from extracted RNA, that served as the sequencing template. Clones were read by immunoSEQ multiplex PCR, and TCRdb kept only the in-frame ones, dropping some. The table lists 200,000 to 250,000 clones, over 60% of them singletons. The germline V gene has CDR1 MNHEY and CDR2 SMNVEV (reference sequence). V was pared by 8 bases and J by 0 bases, with 23 bases between. The CDR3 sequence is 18 residues long. On this clone itself: The antigen is not known.

The sample consisted of CD4+ T cells sorted from blood, taken at week 44, from a patient treated with tofacitinib. The source of this sequence is a human donor with alopecia areata. This chain links TRBV27 with TRBJ1-5; tentatively, D is TRBD1 (6 bases). The DNA of the CDR3 is TGTGCCAGCCGCCCTCGGGGCAGAGGGGGAAATAGCAATCAGCCCCAGCATTTT. This encodes CASRPRGRGGNSNQPQHF.